The source of this T cell receptor (beta chain) is a study of blood T cell repertoires in COVID-19. Sequenced by immunoSEQ multiplex PCR; TCRdb stores in-frame clones only, minus some. The profile shows fewer than 300,000 clones, 88% of them singletons. The length of the CDR3 is 15 residues. The ends were cut back, 5 bases at V and 2 bases at J, with 16 bases in the middle. CDR1 is SGHVS, CDR2 FNYEAQ, per germline. The chain has TRBV7-6 and TRBJ2-7; tentative D call: TRBD2 (6 bases). This clonotype was sampled from a man in his late teens or twenties with active or convalescent COVID-19. Sequencing was carried out using peripheral blood. CDR3 in amino acids: CASSPGGTAAYEQYF. The CDR3 region has the DNA TGTGCCAGCAGCCCAGGAGGGACGGCAGCCTACGAGCAGTACTTC.